The rows below give T cell receptor beta chains drawn from one sample of a study of T-cell memory formation after mild COVID-19. TCRdb reanalysed the 5' RACE reads using MiXCR and keeps one entry per CDR3 protein. The sample has fewer than 350,000 distinct CDR3 sequences, roughly an eighth seen once; the top ten hold 21%. Sequencing was done on a sample of PBMCs or a T cell subset sorted from them (not recorded which). The receptors were sampled from a young man who had mild COVID-19 (a few samples of this study predate the infection). Cell type and time point are not known. The CDR3 runs from the conserved cysteine through the conserved F or W. D genes are given only for firm matches. Only some rows state a clone size, as once, few, many or a class for expanded clones.

.,TRBV5-3,TRBJ2-1,TRBD1,TGTGCCAGAAGCCCCGGGACAGGGGGTGATGAGCAGTTCTTC,CARSPGTGGDEQFF
.,TRBV15,TRBJ2-3,TRBD2,TGTGCCACCAGCTCTTACCTAGCGGGGATCACAGATACGCAGTATTTT,CATSSYLAGITDTQYF
.,TRBV6-5,TRBJ2-1,TRBD2,TGTGCCAGCAGTTCCGGGAGGGGGGTGTTCAATGAGCAGTTCTTC,CASSSGRGVFNEQFF
few,TRBV5-4,TRBJ2-3,.,TGTGCCAGCAGCTTGGGGCAGGGCTCGGAGTATACGCAGTATTTT,CASSLGQGSEYTQYF
.,TRBV29-1,TRBJ1-1,.,TGCAGCGTTCCAACAGTGAACACTGAAGCTTTCTTT,CSVPTVNTEAFF
.,TRBV10-3,TRBJ2-7,.,TGTGCCATCAGTGAGTCGCGGGTCGTTAGCCCCCACGGGTACGAGCAGTACTTC,CAISESRVVSPHGYEQYF
many,TRBV5-1,TRBJ2-1,TRBD1,TGCGCCAGCAGCCCGACAGGGATGTTCCAGTTCTTC,CASSPTGMFQFF
many,TRBV5-1,TRBJ2-5,TRBD1,TGCGCCAGCAGCTTGGTGGGACAGGGACAAGAGACCCAGTACTTC,CASSLVGQGQETQYF
.,TRBV6-6,TRBJ1-1,.,TGTGCCAGCAGTTACTCGTCAGGGAGGGTAACTGAAGCTTTCTTT,CASSYSSGRVTEAFF
.,TRBV5-1,TRBJ2-1,.,TGCGCCAGCAGCCGGTTGCCATCCAATGAGCAGTTCTTC,CASSRLPSNEQFF
.,TRBV24-1,TRBJ1-3,.,TGTGCCACCAGTGATTCGCGGGGCTCTGGAAACACCATATATTTT,CATSDSRGSGNTIYF
.,TRBV7-6,TRBJ1-5,TRBD1,TGTGCCAGCAGCTTAGCGGGACAGTATCAGCCCCAGCATTTT,CASSLAGQYQPQHF
.,TRBV5-1,TRBJ1-1,.,TGCGCCAGCAGCTTGTATAGCACTGAAGCTTTCTTT,CASSLYSTEAFF
.,TRBV12-3/TRBV12-4,TRBJ1-2,.,TGTGCCAGCAGTTCAGGGGCTCGGGGCTATGGCTACACCTTC,CASSSGARGYGYTF
few,TRBV4-3,TRBJ2-1,.,TGCGCCAGCAGCCAGAGTCAGGGCCGCGGGAATGAGCAGTTCTTC,CASSQSQGRGNEQFF
.,TRBV7-2,TRBJ2-7,.,TGTGCCAGCAGCTTAGGGCAGGGAGTTCTATACGAGCAGTACTTC,CASSLGQGVLYEQYF
many,TRBV15,TRBJ2-4,.,TGTGCCACCAGCAGGGGTCCTAGGTTAGCCAAAAACATTCAGTACTTC,CATSRGPRLAKNIQYF
few,TRBV4-1,TRBJ2-2,.,TGCGCCAGCAGCCAATCCGGAGCTCCGAACACCGGGGAGCTGTTTTTT,CASSQSGAPNTGELFF
many,TRBV28,TRBJ2-5,.,TGTGCCAGCAGCGGGTCTGAAAGAGAGACCCAGTACTTC,CASSGSERETQYF
.,TRBV3-1,TRBJ2-3,.,TGTGCCAGCAGCCCCGAGGAGGGTACAGATACGCAGTATTTT,CASSPEEGTDTQYF
.,TRBV21-1,TRBJ1-2,.,TGTGCCAGCAGCAAAGGAAGAGGCCTTAACTATGGCTACACCTTC,CASSKGRGLNYGYTF
.,TRBV29-1,TRBJ1-1,.,TGCAGCGTTTGGGTAACTGACACTGAAGCTTTCTTT,CSVWVTDTEAFF
few,TRBV30,TRBJ1-1,.,TGTGCCTGGATCCGGGACAACCTGAACACTGAAGCTTTCTTT,CAWIRDNLNTEAFF
few,TRBV20-1,TRBJ1-5,.,TGCAGTGCTACAGGGGGCAATCAGCCCCAGCATTTT,CSATGGNQPQHF
few,TRBV27,TRBJ2-1,TRBD1,TGTGCCAGCGGGGGACAGGTTGAGCAGTTCTTC,CASGGQVEQFF
.,TRBV6-2/TRBV6-3,TRBJ2-5,TRBD1,TGTGCCAGCAGTTACGGGGACAGGGACCAAGAGACCCAGTACTTC,CASSYGDRDQETQYF
many,TRBV12-3/TRBV12-4,TRBJ1-5,TRBD1,TGTGCCAGCAGGGGGACAGGCAATCAGCCCCAGCATTTT,CASRGTGNQPQHF
.,TRBV4-3,TRBJ2-1,.,TGCGCCAGCACCCCTGACAGAGCAAACAATGAGCAGTTCTTC,CASTPDRANNEQFF
.,TRBV2,TRBJ1-2,.,TGTGCCAGCAGGGAGGAGGGGGGAGGCGGCTACACCTTC,CASREEGGGGYTF
.,TRBV12-3/TRBV12-4,TRBJ1-2,TRBD1,TGTGCCAGCAGTAGAGAACCGGGACAGGGCCTATCGGCTGGCTACACCTTC,CASSREPGQGLSAGYTF
few,TRBV28,TRBJ2-4,.,TGTGCCAGCAGTTTGTTGGACGCTTCTGGCAACATTCAGTACTTC,CASSLLDASGNIQYF